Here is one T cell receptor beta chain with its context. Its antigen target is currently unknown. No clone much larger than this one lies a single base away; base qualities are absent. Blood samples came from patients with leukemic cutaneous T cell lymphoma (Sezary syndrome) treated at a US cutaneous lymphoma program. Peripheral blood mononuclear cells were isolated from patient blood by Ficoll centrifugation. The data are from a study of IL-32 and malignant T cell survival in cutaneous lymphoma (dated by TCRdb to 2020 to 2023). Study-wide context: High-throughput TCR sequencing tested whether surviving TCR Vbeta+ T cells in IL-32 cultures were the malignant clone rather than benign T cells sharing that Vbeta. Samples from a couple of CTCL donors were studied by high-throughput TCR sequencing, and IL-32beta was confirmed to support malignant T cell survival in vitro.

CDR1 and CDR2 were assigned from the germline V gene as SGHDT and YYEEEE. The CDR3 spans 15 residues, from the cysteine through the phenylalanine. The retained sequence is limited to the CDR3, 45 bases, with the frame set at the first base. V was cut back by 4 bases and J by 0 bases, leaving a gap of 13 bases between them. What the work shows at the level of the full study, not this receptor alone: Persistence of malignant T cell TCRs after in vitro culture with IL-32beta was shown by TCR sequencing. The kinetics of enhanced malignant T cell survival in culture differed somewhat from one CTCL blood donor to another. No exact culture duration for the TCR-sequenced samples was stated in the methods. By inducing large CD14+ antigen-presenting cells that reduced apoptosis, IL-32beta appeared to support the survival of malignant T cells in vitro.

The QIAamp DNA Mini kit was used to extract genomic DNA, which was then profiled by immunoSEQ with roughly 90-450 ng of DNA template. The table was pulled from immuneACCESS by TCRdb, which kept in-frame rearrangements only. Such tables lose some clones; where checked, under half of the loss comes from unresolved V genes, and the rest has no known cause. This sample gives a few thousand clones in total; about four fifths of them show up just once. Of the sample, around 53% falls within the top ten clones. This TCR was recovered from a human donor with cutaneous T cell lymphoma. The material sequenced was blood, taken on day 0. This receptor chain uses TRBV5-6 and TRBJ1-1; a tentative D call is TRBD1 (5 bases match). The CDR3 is CASSLRTTMNTEAFF. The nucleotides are TGTGCCAGCAGCCTCAGGACAACTATGAACACTGAAGCTTTCTTT.